This is a list of T cell receptor beta chains from one sample in a study of T cell clonotyping in hematopoietic cell transplantation. TCRdb's copy holds only in-frame clones and misses some; the assay was immunoSEQ multiplex PCR. The table lists about 69,000 clones, about 93% of them singletons. Input material: peripheral blood mononuclear cells. The receptor set was obtained from a man in his fifties or sixties in good health. Some clones in this sample may be carry-over from other donors' samples. CDR3s include the opening cysteine and the closing phenylalanine or tryptophan. The D gene is left open where the match is weak. Clone size appears in some rows only: once, few, many, or a class for an expanded clone.

j_call: TRBJ1-3
v_call: TRBV28
clone_size: -
d_call: TRBD1
cdr3_aa: CASRSTGANGNTIYF
cdr3_nt: TGTGCCAGCAGGAGTACAGGGGCAAATGGAAACACCATATATTTT

j_call: TRBJ1-5
v_call: TRBV9
clone_size: -
d_call: -
cdr3_aa: CASSVGPSTGGKNQPQHF
cdr3_nt: TGTGCCAGCAGCGTAGGACCGTCAACGGGGGGCAAAAATCAGCCCCAGCATTTT

j_call: TRBJ2-2
v_call: TRBV29-1
clone_size: few
d_call: TRBD2
cdr3_aa: CSVTAGGHPPNTGELFF
cdr3_nt: TGCAGCGTGACAGCGGGAGGGCATCCTCCGAACACCGGGGAGCTGTTTTTT

j_call: TRBJ2-3
v_call: TRBV28
clone_size: once
d_call: -
cdr3_aa: CASSEPNTDTQYF
cdr3_nt: TGTGCCAGCAGTGAACCTAACACAGATACGCAGTATTTT

j_call: TRBJ1-4
v_call: TRBV28
clone_size: -
d_call: TRBD1
cdr3_aa: CASSKPRTGEKLFF
cdr3_nt: TGTGCCAGCAGTAAACCCCGGACAGGCGAAAAACTGTTTTTT

j_call: TRBJ1-5
v_call: TRBV4-1
clone_size: -
d_call: -
cdr3_aa: CASSRTDSNQPQHF
cdr3_nt: TGCGCCAGCAGCCGGACGGATAGCAATCAGCCCCAGCATTTT

j_call: TRBJ1-2
v_call: TRBV10-2
clone_size: -
d_call: -
cdr3_aa: CASSESDRWDLDYGYTF
cdr3_nt: TGCGCCAGCAGTGAGTCAGACAGGTGGGATCTGGACTATGGCTACACCTTC

j_call: TRBJ2-7
v_call: TRBV7-6
clone_size: -
d_call: TRBD2
cdr3_aa: CASRLAERESYEQYF
cdr3_nt: TGTGCCAGCAGACTAGCGGAGAGGGAGTCCTACGAGCAGTACTTC

j_call: TRBJ1-6
v_call: TRBV25-1
clone_size: -
d_call: TRBD1
cdr3_aa: CASSEPTGLSPLHF
cdr3_nt: TGTGCCAGCAGTGAACCGACAGGGCTCTCACCCCTCCACTTT

j_call: TRBJ2-1
v_call: TRBV4-1
clone_size: -
d_call: -
cdr3_aa: CASSQNREILYNEQFF
cdr3_nt: TGCGCCAGCAGCCAAAATCGGGAGATTCTCTACAATGAGCAGTTCTTC

j_call: TRBJ2-3
v_call: TRBV7-2
clone_size: -
d_call: -
cdr3_aa: CASSYSTDTQYF
cdr3_nt: TGTGCCAGCAGCTATAGCACAGATACGCAGTATTTT

j_call: TRBJ1-3
v_call: TRBV5-6
clone_size: -
d_call: -
cdr3_aa: CAAGVRGVSTIYF
cdr3_nt: TGTGCAGCGGGGGTTCGCGGCGTGAGCACCATATATTTT

j_call: TRBJ2-2
v_call: TRBV27
clone_size: once
d_call: -
cdr3_aa: CASSFQGRTGELFF
cdr3_nt: TGTGCCAGCAGTTTCCAGGGGCGTACCGGGGAGCTGTTTTTT

j_call: TRBJ1-5
v_call: TRBV4-2
clone_size: -
d_call: -
cdr3_aa: CASSQDYKPQGHQPQHF
cdr3_nt: TGTGCCAGCAGCCAAGACTATAAGCCCCAGGGACATCAGCCCCAGCATTTT

j_call: TRBJ1-3
v_call: TRBV7-2
clone_size: -
d_call: -
cdr3_aa: CASSFYNTGNTIYF
cdr3_nt: TGTGCCAGCAGCTTCTATAATACTGGAAACACCATATATTTT

j_call: TRBJ2-7
v_call: TRBV4-1
clone_size: -
d_call: TRBD2
cdr3_aa: CASRVTGGAYEQYF
cdr3_nt: TGCGCCAGCAGAGTGACGGGGGGTGCCTACGAGCAGTACTTC

j_call: TRBJ2-7
v_call: TRBV1
clone_size: -
d_call: -
cdr3_aa: CTSSQEAQRFYEQYF
cdr3_nt: TGCACCAGCAGCCAAGAGGCGCAGCGTTTCTACGAGCAGTACTTC

j_call: TRBJ1-2
v_call: TRBV4-3
clone_size: -
d_call: -
cdr3_aa: CASSQDWGVSGSLGYTF
cdr3_nt: TGCGCCAGCAGCCAAGATTGGGGAGTCAGTGGGAGTCTTGGCTACACCTTC

j_call: TRBJ1-6
v_call: TRBV7-2
clone_size: -
d_call: -
cdr3_aa: CASNFEGPDPLHF
cdr3_nt: TGTGCCAGCAATTTCGAGGGCCCTGATCCCCTCCACTTT

j_call: TRBJ1-5
v_call: TRBV2
clone_size: -
d_call: TRBD1
cdr3_aa: CASSGTGGNQPQHF
cdr3_nt: TGTGCCAGCAGTGGGACAGGGGGGAATCAGCCCCAGCATTTT

j_call: TRBJ1-5
v_call: TRBV30
clone_size: -
d_call: -
cdr3_aa: CAWSARRGLGPQHF
cdr3_nt: TGTGCCTGGAGTGCTCGCAGGGGTCTGGGACCCCAGCATTTT

j_call: TRBJ2-1
v_call: TRBV11-2
clone_size: -
d_call: -
cdr3_aa: CASSLGFFNGNEQFF
cdr3_nt: TGTGCCAGCAGCTTAGGCTTCTTCAATGGAAATGAGCAGTTCTTC

j_call: TRBJ2-7
v_call: TRBV6-1
clone_size: -
d_call: TRBD1
cdr3_aa: CASRPGQASSYEQYF
cdr3_nt: TGTGCCAGCAGACCAGGACAGGCAAGCTCCTACGAGCAGTACTTC

j_call: TRBJ2-7
v_call: TRBV5-1
clone_size: -
d_call: TRBD2
cdr3_aa: CASSLLSLLAGGEQYF
cdr3_nt: TGCGCCAGCAGCTTGCTATCGCTACTAGCGGGAGGCGAGCAGTACTTC

j_call: TRBJ1-6
v_call: TRBV6-5
clone_size: -
d_call: -
cdr3_aa: CASSPGVDSPLHF
cdr3_nt: TGTGCCAGCAGCCCCGGTGTGGATTCACCCCTCCACTTT

j_call: TRBJ2-7
v_call: TRBV27
clone_size: -
d_call: -
cdr3_aa: CASSLLWSSYEQYF
cdr3_nt: TGTGCCAGCAGTTTATTGTGGAGTTCCTACGAGCAGTACTTC

j_call: TRBJ2-1
v_call: TRBV4-1
clone_size: -
d_call: TRBD2
cdr3_aa: CASSQEELAGRDEQFF
cdr3_nt: TGCGCCAGCAGCCAAGAGGAACTAGCGGGGAGGGATGAGCAGTTCTTC

j_call: TRBJ2-5
v_call: TRBV15
clone_size: -
d_call: -
cdr3_aa: CATSRGIQETQYF
cdr3_nt: TGTGCCACCAGCAGAGGGATTCAAGAGACCCAGTACTTC

j_call: TRBJ1-6
v_call: TRBV6-5
clone_size: -
d_call: -
cdr3_aa: CASHELRGSLHF
cdr3_nt: TGTGCCAGCCATGAGTTGCGAGGGTCCCTCCACTTT

j_call: TRBJ2-2
v_call: TRBV11-2
clone_size: -
d_call: -
cdr3_aa: CASSLVETGELFF
cdr3_nt: TGTGCCAGCAGCTTAGTAGAGACCGGGGAGCTGTTTTTT

j_call: TRBJ2-3
v_call: TRBV5-4
clone_size: -
d_call: TRBD2
cdr3_aa: CASSSRTSGRSTDTQYF
cdr3_nt: TGTGCCAGCAGCTCCAGGACTAGCGGCCGTAGCACAGATACGCAGTATTTT